The 12 T cell receptor beta chains in this list originate from one sample, sequenced in a study of tumor-infiltrating lymphocytes in primary liver carcinoma (dated by TCRdb to about 2017). Blood RNA was extracted from unsorted whole blood with TRIzol reagent; germline DNA came from the DNeasy Blood & Tissue kit. TCRdb lists the instrument as Illumina HiSeq 2500. Using a constant-region primer and ProtoScript II reverse transcriptase, TCRbeta-specific cDNA was reverse-transcribed from approximately 0.5 ug total RNA. TCRbeta libraries were built with three nested multiplex PCR rounds, a slightly modified ARM-PCR procedure. The first two PCR rounds used multiplex TRBV1-TRBV30 forward primers with a Cbeta reverse primer, each for about 11 cycles. The raw public reads went through TCRdb reprocessing: fastp at Q25, MiXCR clone calling, in-frame beta chains kept. Each record represents a unique CDR3 protein, reported with the most common genes and DNA among its rows. The sample has nearly 200,000 distinct CDR3 sequences on record, about 65% of them singletons. The top ten clonotypes cover about 7.1% of the sample.

The sample was peripheral blood. The receptors shown here come from a woman aged 60-70 years with primary liver carcinoma and hepatitis B virus infection.

Worth noting for this clonotype: The CDR3 carries no conserved terminal phenylalanine or tryptophan, so it likely arises from a read error. The V call is TRBV12-5, the J call TRBJ2-1; 15 nucleotides agree with TRBD2. Germline V lookup: CDR1 LGHNT, CDR2 FRNRAP. The CDR3 has 16 amino acids. Trimming took 6 bases from V and 7 from J; bases not matched to a gene: 7. In nucleotides, the CDR3 is TGTGCTAGTGGACCTGGGACTAGCGGGAGGAAAAATGAGCAGTTCTCT. Translation: CASGPGTSGRKNEQFS.

As regards this clonotype: The missing conserved phenylalanine or tryptophan at the end of this CDR3 makes a read error likely. The DNA is omitted, as the CDR3 cannot be located on it reliably, and the CDR3 follows TCRdb's listing. The chain employs TRBV30 and TRBJ1-1; whether TRBD1, the table's D call, matches the DNA was not checked. The CDR3 length is 14 residues, termini included. In germline, CDR1 is GTSNPN, CDR2 SVGIG (reference sequence). CDR3 residues: CAWSRGRGHTEASS.

This rearrangement joins TRBV29-1 to TRBJ1-2; 7 bases are a match to TRBD1. Looked up from germline, CDR1 is SQVTM and CDR2 is ANQGSEA. The trim removed 7 bases at V and 8 bases at J, leaving 7 bases unmatched. This CDR3 is 11 amino acids long. CDR3: CSGGTGVGYTF. CDR3 coding DNA: TGCAGCGGCGGTACAGGGGTAGGCTACACCTTC.

The chain has TRBV5-1 and TRBJ2-1; D gene uncertain. In germline, CDR1 is SGHRS, CDR2 YFSETQ. Trimming cost V 3 bases and J 0 bases, with 10 bases left between them. The CDR3 is 15 residues long. Here the CDR3 reads CASSWTDSSYNEQFF. The CDR3, as DNA: TGCGCCAGCAGCTGGACGGATAGCTCCTACAATGAGCAGTTCTTC.

With regard to this clonotype: A junction end diverges from the germline sequence, so it may reflect a read error. J is TRBJ2-1 and V is TRBV11-1; D may match TRBD1 or TRBD2 (5 bases each). This CDR3 spans 15 amino acids. Germline CDR1 is SGHAT and CDR2 is FQDESV (reference sequence). CDR3 protein: CDSSLMSSRGNGQFF. The CDR3 DNA reads TGTGACAGCAGCTTAATGTCTAGCCGGGGCAATGGGCAGTTCTTC.

This chain links TRBV30 with TRBJ2-3; D is ambiguous. V was shortened by 5 bases and J by 0 bases, with 12 bases between the two germline ends. CDR1 GTSNPN and CDR2 SVGIG come from the germline V gene (reference sequence). The CDR3 totals 14 residues. The CDR3 DNA follows: TGTGCCTGGGGTACCGGGCCTAGCACAGATACGCAGTATTTT. Translation gives CAWGTGPSTDTQYF.

The rearrangement uses TRBV4-2 and TRBJ1-5, with a tentative D call TRBD1 (5 bases). Trimming left V 10 bases short and J 6 bases short, with 22 bases between. This CDR3 is 15 amino acids long. Germline CDR1 and CDR2: LGHNA and YNFKEQ. In DNA form, the CDR3 reads TGTGCCAATAGCCAAGATGGCAGGGAAAGTCAGCCCCAGCATTTT. Translation: CANSQDGRESQPQHF.

This chain connects TRBV6-1 to TRBJ2-1, with 12 bases matching TRBD2. This CDR3 is built from 16 residues. From germline, CDR1 is MNHNS and CDR2 SASEGT. The V segment lost 6 bases and the J segment 5 bases; nucleotides outside the gene matches: 8. The CDR3 coding sequence is TGTGCCAGCAGCGCCACTAGCGGGAGGAGGGACAATGAGCAGTTCTTC. It encodes CASSATSGRRDNEQFF.

The rearrangement links TRBV11-3 to TRBJ2-3; D may correspond to TRBD1 or TRBD2 (5 bases each). The germline CDR1 and CDR2 sequences are SGHNT and YENEEA. V dropped 6 bases and J dropped 2 bases, with 18 bases sitting between them. This CDR3 is 16 amino acids long. For the CDR3, the DNA is TGTGCCAGCAGATCCGAGGGGTATTGGGACACAGATACGCAGTATTTT. This gives the protein CASRSEGYWDTDTQYF.

This clonotype appeared many times. V and J are TRBV29-1 and TRBJ1-5; D is uncertain. V was pared by 4 bases and J by 3 bases, with 7 bases between. The CDR3 has 12 residues. Germline assignment: CDR1 SQVTM and CDR2 ANQGSEA. CDR3 nucleotides: TGCAGCGTTGCAGTGAACAATCAGCCCCAGCATTTT. Protein: CSVAVNNQPQHF.

The count of this clonotype is one. A junction boundary mismatches the germline segment, possibly from a read error. V usage is TRBV11-2 and J usage is TRBJ2-1; no clear D gene. Germline values: CDR1 SGHAT, CDR2 FQNNGV. This CDR3 has 17 residues. CDR3 coding DNA: TGTGTCAGCAGCTTTACCCCACTAAGGAACTCCTACAATGAGCAGTTCTTC. Protein: CVSSFTPLRNSYNEQFF. Combining the CDR3 with reference TRBV11-2 and TRBJ2-1 gives the whole variable domain EAGVAQSPRYKIIEKRQSVAFWCNPISGHATLYWYQQILGQGPKLLIQFQNNGVVDDSQLPKDRFSAERLKGVDSTLKIQPAKLEDSAVYLCVSSFTPLRNSYNEQFFGPGTRLTVL.

On this clonotype: A read error may produce the germline difference seen at one junction end. The chain links TRBV11-2 to TRBJ2-1; D not resolved. The CDR3 covers 15 residues. Per the germline V gene, CDR1 is SGHAT and CDR2 is FQNNGV. The CDR3 region is CASSLDASSYNEHFF. DNA for the CDR3: TGTGCCAGCAGCTTAGACGCGTCTTCCTACAATGAGCACTTCTTC.